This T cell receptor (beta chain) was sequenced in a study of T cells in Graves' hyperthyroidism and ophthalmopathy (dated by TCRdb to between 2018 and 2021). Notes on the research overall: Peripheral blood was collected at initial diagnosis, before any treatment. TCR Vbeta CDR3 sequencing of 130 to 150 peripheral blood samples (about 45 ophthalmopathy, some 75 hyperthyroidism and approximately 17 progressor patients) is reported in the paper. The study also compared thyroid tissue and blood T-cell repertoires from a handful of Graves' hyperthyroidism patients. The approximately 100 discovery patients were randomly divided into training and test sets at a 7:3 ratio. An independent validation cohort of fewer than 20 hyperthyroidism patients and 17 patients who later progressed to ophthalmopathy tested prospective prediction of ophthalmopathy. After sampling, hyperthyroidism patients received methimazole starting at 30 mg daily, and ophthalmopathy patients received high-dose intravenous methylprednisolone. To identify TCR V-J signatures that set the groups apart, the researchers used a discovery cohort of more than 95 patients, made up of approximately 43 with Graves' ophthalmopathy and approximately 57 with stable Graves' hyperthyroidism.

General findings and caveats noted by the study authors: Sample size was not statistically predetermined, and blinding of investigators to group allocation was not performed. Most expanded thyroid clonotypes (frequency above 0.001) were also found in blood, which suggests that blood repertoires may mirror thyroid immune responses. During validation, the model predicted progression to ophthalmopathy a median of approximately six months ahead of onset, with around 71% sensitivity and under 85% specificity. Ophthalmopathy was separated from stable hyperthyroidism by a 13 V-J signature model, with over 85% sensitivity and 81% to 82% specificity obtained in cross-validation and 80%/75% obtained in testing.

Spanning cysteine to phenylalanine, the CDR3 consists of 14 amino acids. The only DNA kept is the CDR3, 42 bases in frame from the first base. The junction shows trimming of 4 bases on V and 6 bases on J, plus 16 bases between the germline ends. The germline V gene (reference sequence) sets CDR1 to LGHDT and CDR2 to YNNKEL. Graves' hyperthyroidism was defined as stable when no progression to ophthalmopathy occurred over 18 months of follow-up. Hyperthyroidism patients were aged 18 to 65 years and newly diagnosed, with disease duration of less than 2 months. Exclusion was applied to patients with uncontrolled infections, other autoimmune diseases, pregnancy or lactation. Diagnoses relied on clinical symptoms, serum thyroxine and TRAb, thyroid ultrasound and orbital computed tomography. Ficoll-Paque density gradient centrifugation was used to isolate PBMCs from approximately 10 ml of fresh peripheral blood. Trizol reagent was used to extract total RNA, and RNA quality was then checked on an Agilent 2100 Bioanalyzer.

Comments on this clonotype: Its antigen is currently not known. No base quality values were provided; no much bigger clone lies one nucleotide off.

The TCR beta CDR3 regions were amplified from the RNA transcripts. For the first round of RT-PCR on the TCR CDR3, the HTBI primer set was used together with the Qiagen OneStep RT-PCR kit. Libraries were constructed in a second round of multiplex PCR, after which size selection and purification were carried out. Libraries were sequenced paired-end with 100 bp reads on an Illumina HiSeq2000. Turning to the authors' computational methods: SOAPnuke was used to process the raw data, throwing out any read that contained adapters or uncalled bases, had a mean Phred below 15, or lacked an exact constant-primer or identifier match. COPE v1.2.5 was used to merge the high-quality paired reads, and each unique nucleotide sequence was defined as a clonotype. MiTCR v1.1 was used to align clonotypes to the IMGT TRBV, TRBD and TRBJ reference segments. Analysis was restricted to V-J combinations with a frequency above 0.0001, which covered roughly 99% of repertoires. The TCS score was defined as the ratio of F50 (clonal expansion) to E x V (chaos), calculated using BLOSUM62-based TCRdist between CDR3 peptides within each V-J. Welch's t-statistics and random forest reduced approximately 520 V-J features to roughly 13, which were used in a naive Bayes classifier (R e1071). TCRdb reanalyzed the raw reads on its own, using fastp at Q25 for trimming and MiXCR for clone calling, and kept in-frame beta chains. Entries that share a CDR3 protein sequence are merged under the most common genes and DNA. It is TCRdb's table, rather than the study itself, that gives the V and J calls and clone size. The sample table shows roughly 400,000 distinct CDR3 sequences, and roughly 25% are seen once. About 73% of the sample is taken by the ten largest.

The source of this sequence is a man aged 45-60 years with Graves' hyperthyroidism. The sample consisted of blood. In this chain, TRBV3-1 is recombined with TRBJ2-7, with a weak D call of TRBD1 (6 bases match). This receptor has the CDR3 CASSPGQTPSEQYF. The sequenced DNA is TGTGCCAGCAGCCCGGGACAAACCCCCTCCGAGCAGTACTTC.